The 27 T cell receptor beta chains below come from one sample, sequenced in a study of blood T cell repertoires in COVID-19. The table came from immunoSEQ multiplex PCR; TCRdb's copy has only in-frame clones and leaves some out. This repertoire shows 120,000 or so clones, about four fifths found once; its top ten account for around 37%. The sample consisted of peripheral blood. The receptors were gathered from a man aged 35 to 55 with active or convalescent COVID-19.

The chain recombines TRBV3-1 (or the pseudogene TRBV3-2) with TRBJ2-1, with 8 bases matching TRBD2. Germline V gene sequence: CDR1 LGHDT, CDR2 YNNKEL (reference sequence). Trimming removed 1 base from V and 5 bases from J; junction bases left unmatched: 10. The CDR3 is 17 amino acids. The DNA for the CDR3 is TGTGCCAGCAGCCAAGCAGGGCTCGGGGGGGCCAACAATGAGCAGTTCTTC. Its protein is CASSQAGLGGANNEQFF.

The chain combines TRBV3-1 (or the pseudogene TRBV3-2) with TRBJ1-2; D is ambiguous. Germline V gene sequence: CDR1 LGHDT, CDR2 YNNKEL (reference sequence). V was cut by 2 bases and J by 1 base, with 8 bases left in between. The CDR3 has 14 amino acids. The CDR3 region has the DNA TGTGCCAGCAGCCAAAAACAGATTAACTATGGCTACACCTTC. Residues: CASSQKQINYGYTF.

This chain connects TRBV19 to TRBJ2-3, with 9 bases matching TRBD2. The CDR3 extends over 16 amino acids. Germline CDR1 reads LNHDA; CDR2 reads SQIVND (reference sequence). Losses at the gene ends were 5 bases for V and 0 bases for J; bases not matched to a gene: 6. CDR3 DNA sequence: TGTGCCAGTAGTCTGGCTAGCGGGACAAGCACAGATACGCAGTATTTT. Residues: CASSLASGTSTDTQYF.

In DNA, the CDR3 is TGTGCCAGCAGCTTAAGGGGCCGGGAGACCCAGTACTTC. It yields the protein CASSLRGRETQYF. V is TRBV7-3 and J is TRBJ2-5; TRBD1 is a possible D gene (5 bases). The CDR3 runs to 13 residues. V shed 1 base and J shed 5 bases, with 8 bases lying between them. Germline-derived CDR1 and CDR2 are SGHTA and FQGTGA.

The V gene is TRBV28, the J gene TRBJ1-4, with a tentative D call TRBD1 (5 bases). CDR1 is MDHEN and CDR2 is SYDVKM in the germline V gene. This CDR3 comprises 13 residues. The germline V and J ends were trimmed by 4 bases and 6 bases, with 9 bases remaining between them. CDR3 loop: CASSSGRDEKLFF. In DNA form, the CDR3 reads TGTGCCAGCAGTTCAGGGAGGGATGAAAAACTGTTTTTT. Full variable domain (outside the CDR3, taken from reference TRBV28 and TRBJ1-4): DVKVTQSSRYLVKRTGEKVFLECVQDMDHENMFWYRQDPGLGLRLIYFSYDVKMKEKGDIPEGYSVSREKKERFSLILESASTNQTSMYLCASSSGRDEKLFFGSGTQLSVL.

This CDR3 is CASSPNPGVSVVSGANVLTF. The CDR3 DNA follows: TGTGCCAGCTCACCAAACCCGGGGGTGTCAGTAGTCTCTGGGGCCAACGTCCTGACTTTC. The genes are TRBV18 and TRBJ2-6; TRBD2 might be the D (6 bases). V shed 2 bases and J shed 0 bases, with 20 bases lying between them. Germline CDR1 reads KGHSH; CDR2 reads LQKENI. CDR3 length: 20 residues.

The rearrangement joins TRBV30 to TRBJ2-3; 7 bases agree with TRBD2. Per the germline V gene, CDR1 is GTSNPN and CDR2 is SVGIG (reference sequence). The CDR3 is 13 amino acids. V lost 0 bases to trimming and J lost 5 bases; unmatched junction nucleotides: 2. CDR3 nucleotide sequence: TGTGCCTGGAGTGTGGGGGGGGGAGATACGCAGTATTTT. Amino acid sequence: CAWSVGGGDTQYF.

V usage is TRBV6-5 and J usage is TRBJ1-4; D is unclear. The V and J ends lost 3 bases and 4 bases respectively, with 9 bases between them. The CDR3 is 14 amino acids. The germline gives CDR1 MNHEY, CDR2 SVGAGI. The CDR3 bases are TGTGCCAGCAGTTATAACCAGGTTAATGAAAAACTGTTTTTT. Residues: CASSYNQVNEKLFF.

The J gene is TRBJ2-6, the V gene TRBV9; 10 positions agree with TRBD2. Per the germline V gene, CDR1 is SGDLS and CDR2 is YYNGEE. The CDR3 is 17 residues long. Trimming at V came to 2 bases and at J to 2 bases, leaving 4 bases not matched to a gene. The CDR3 loop reads CASSVSSGGTGANVLTF. The CDR3 bases are TGTGCCAGCAGCGTGTCTAGCGGGGGTACTGGGGCCAACGTCCTGACTTTC.

In its sample, this clone was seen once. The chain combines TRBV19 with TRBJ1-1; possible D gene TRBD1, 5 bases. The CDR3 sequence is 15 residues long. Germline values: CDR1 LNHDA, CDR2 SQIVND (reference sequence). Between the trimmed V and J ends, which lost 6 bases and 2 bases, there was a span of 16 bases. Here the CDR3 reads CASSDRQTTNTEAFF. CDR3 DNA sequence: TGTGCCAGTAGCGACCGACAGACCACTAACACTGAAGCTTTCTTT.

V gene TRBV5-4 combines with J gene TRBJ2-1; 8 positions match TRBD2. CDR1 and CDR2 (germline): SGHNT, YYREEE (reference sequence). V was clipped by 0 bases and J by 5 bases; unmatched bases: 10. The CDR3 has 17 amino acids. CDR3 sequence reads: CASSLVPLAVLNNEQFF. CDR3 nucleotides: TGTGCCAGCAGCTTGGTCCCACTAGCGGTCTTAAACAATGAGCAGTTCTTC.

V is TRBV2 and J is TRBJ1-5; the match to TRBD1 covers 11 bases. Germline assignment: CDR1 SNHLY and CDR2 FYNNEI. J gave up 5 bases and V 5 bases, and 2 bases lay outside the gene matches. The CDR3 consists of 14 residues. The CDR3 sequence: CASSSGQGDQPQHF. CDR3 DNA sequence: TGTGCCAGCAGTTCGGGACAGGGGGATCAGCCCCAGCATTTT.

This chain joins TRBV10-3 and TRBJ2-1; 9 bases match TRBD2. The germline V gene has CDR1 ENHRY and CDR2 SYGVKD. The CDR3 has 16 amino acids. V trimming: 6 bases; J trimming: 4 bases; junction bases outside the gene matches: 10. In nucleotides, the CDR3 is TGTGCCATCAGACCGGATAGCGGGAGTAAATACAATGAGCAGTTCTTC. Encoded protein: CAIRPDSGSKYNEQFF.

The J gene is TRBJ2-3, the V gene TRBV5-4, with unresolved D. Germline V gene lookup returns CDR1 SGHNT and CDR2 YYREEE (reference sequence). The CDR3 has 14 amino acids. Trimming stripped 0 bases from V and 2 bases from J, with 7 bases between. DNA of the CDR3: TGTGCCAGCAGCTTGGATAGCCCCACAGATACGCAGTATTTT. Translation gives CASSLDSPTDTQYF.

The chain carries TRBV5-6 and TRBJ1-6; D gene unclear. The V gene lost 3 bases and the J gene lost 3 bases, with 13 bases spanning the gap. The CDR3 spans 16 residues. Germline CDR1 is SGHDT and CDR2 is YYEEEE. This CDR3 reads CASSSLGGDYNSPLHF. The CDR3 bases are TGTGCCAGCAGCTCCCTCGGCGGAGACTATAATTCACCCCTCCACTTT.

The rearrangement uses TRBV9 and TRBJ2-6, with 9 bases lining up with TRBD1. This CDR3 is built from 18 residues. CDR1 and CDR2 from the germline V gene are SGDLS and YYNGEE. J lost 0 bases, V lost 6 bases, and 10 bases had no gene match. The CDR3 coding sequence is TGTGCCAGCACCCGGGGGGACAGGGAAGGCTCTGGGGCCAACGTCCTGACTTTC. This sequence encodes CASTRGDREGSGANVLTF.

This chain links TRBV13 with TRBJ1-2; maybe TRBD1 (6 bases). Trimming cost V 5 bases and J 4 bases, with 14 bases left between them. Germline V lookup: CDR1 PRHDT, CDR2 FYEKMQ (reference sequence). The CDR3 covers 14 residues. This CDR3 reads CASSASQGIYGYTF. The CDR3 nucleotides read TGTGCCAGCAGCGCCTCCCAGGGGATCTATGGCTACACCTTC.

V gene TRBV19 combines with J gene TRBJ1-2; D remains ambiguous. Germline-derived CDR1 and CDR2 are LNHDA and SQIVND (reference sequence). The length of the CDR3 is 11 residues. V was pared by 7 bases and J by 8 bases, with 11 bases between. The CDR3, as DNA: TGTGCCAGTAAAAACGGCGGGGGCTACACCTTC. This translates into CASKNGGGYTF.

This chain joins TRBV19 and TRBJ1-4; TRBD1 agrees at 7 bases. Germline trimming cut 4 bases from V and 7 bases from J; bases unmatched to any gene: 9. The CDR3 runs 15 residues. Germline loops: CDR1 LNHDA, CDR2 SQIVND (reference sequence). CDR3 nucleotide sequence: TGTGCCAGTAGTAACCAACCAGGGGGTGGTGAAAAACTGTTTTTT. It codes for CASSNQPGGGEKLFF.

This chain joins TRBV19 and TRBJ1-1, with 9 nucleotides matching TRBD1. Germline lookup yields CDR1 LNHDA and CDR2 SQIVND (reference sequence). After removal of 7 bases from V and 4 bases from J, the junction contained 7 bases not matched to a gene. This CDR3 region has 14 residues. CDR3 sequence reads: CASTLTGGATEAFF. The CDR3 DNA reads as TGTGCCAGTACCCTGACAGGGGGGGCCACTGAAGCTTTCTTT.

The chain combines TRBV19 with TRBJ2-7, with 7 bases aligning to TRBD1. The CDR3 runs to 15 residues. Trimming cost V 8 bases and J 1 base; bases outside gene matches: 11. CDR1 LNHDA and CDR2 SQIVND come from the germline V gene (reference sequence). The CDR3 sequence is CASHLTGAGSYEQYF. CDR3 coding DNA: TGTGCCAGTCATCTAACAGGGGCAGGATCCTACGAGCAGTACTTC.

The CDR3, as DNA: TGTGCCATCACCAACCCGGGACAACCTTCTCCTGGAAACACCATATATTTT. It specifies CAITNPGQPSPGNTIYF. J is TRBJ1-3 and V is TRBV10-3, with D perhaps matching TRBD1 (6 bases). Germline V lookup: CDR1 ENHRY, CDR2 SYGVKD. This CDR3 region has 17 residues. Trimming removed 7 bases from V and 2 bases from J, with 21 bases in between.

The chain recombines TRBV27 with TRBJ2-3; TRBD2 aligns across 7 bases. Germline CDR1 reads MNHEY; CDR2 reads SMNVEV (reference sequence). CDR3 length: 16 residues. V trimming: 4 bases; J trimming: 1 base; junction bases outside the gene matches: 8. The CDR3 bases are TGTGCCAGCAGTTCTCCCCGGGGAGGGGGCACAGATACGCAGTATTTT. Translation gives CASSSPRGGGTDTQYF.

This clone was found once. The rearrangement joins TRBV3-1 (or the pseudogene TRBV3-2) to TRBJ2-3, with D uncertain. Per the germline V gene, CDR1 is LGHDT and CDR2 is YNNKEL (reference sequence). The V and J ends lost 4 bases and 2 bases respectively, with 10 bases between them. The CDR3 spans 14 residues. DNA for the CDR3: TGTGCCAGCAGCCCCATCCGAGCCACAGATACGCAGTATTTT. Its protein is CASSPIRATDTQYF.

The chain links TRBV6-5 to TRBJ2-5, with 8 bases that match TRBD1. CDR1 MNHEY and CDR2 SVGAGI come from the germline V gene. The CDR3 is made up of 15 amino acids. V dropped 6 bases and J dropped 2; count of bases not matched to a gene: 8. The CDR3 sequence is CASRNRQGIQETQYF. The DNA of the CDR3 is TGTGCCAGCAGAAATAGACAGGGGATACAAGAGACCCAGTACTTC.

This clone was seen more than once but under ten times. The chain uses TRBV9 and TRBJ1-2; D not resolved. V lost 0 bases, J lost 1 base, and 10 bases lay in between. Germline-derived CDR1 and CDR2 are SGDLS and YYNGEE. The CDR3 has 15 residues. In DNA form, the CDR3 reads TGTGCCAGCAGCGTAGGTCCGGGAGATAACTATGGCTACACCTTC. This translates into CASSVGPGDNYGYTF.

The chain joins TRBV4-3 to TRBJ2-2, with unresolved D. Looked up from germline, CDR1 is LGHNA and CDR2 is YSLEER. V was trimmed by 0 bases and J by 6 bases, leaving 11 bases between them. This CDR3 has 15 amino acids. CDR3 loop: CASSQDTNVPGELFF. The CDR3 DNA is TGCGCCAGCAGCCAAGATACTAACGTCCCCGGGGAGCTGTTTTTT.